This TCR beta chain derives from a study of blood T cell repertoires in COVID-19. The wider study: Acute-phase and convalescent COVID-19 samples originated in the United States, Italy and Spain.

V lost 4 bases to trimming and J lost 3 bases; unmatched junction nucleotides: 6. This CDR3 has 14 amino acids. CDR1 is SGHAT, CDR2 FQNNGV, per germline. In the original analysis: It was from reference gene primer amplification that nucleated cell counts were estimated. Repertoires were generated with immunoSEQ multiplex PCR, while TCRdb's copy carries only in-frame clones and drops some. The V and J calls and clone size are taken from that table; D and trimming were inferred from the DNA. The data show approximately 240,000 clones, around 90% seen once. The receptor comes from a woman aged 18-29 years who had recovered from COVID-19. Material for sequencing was peripheral blood. The genes are TRBV11-2 and TRBJ2-7, with 7 positions matching TRBD2. The CDR3 is CASSSRGNHYEQYF. Written as DNA, the CDR3 is TGTGCCAGCAGCTCGCGGGGGAACCACTACGAGCAGTACTTC. The full variable domain, rest sourced from reference TRBV11-2 and TRBJ2-7, is EAGVAQSPRYKIIEKRQSVAFWCNPISGHATLYWYQQILGQGPKLLIQFQNNGVVDDSQLPKDRFSAERLKGVDSTLKIQPAKLEDSAVYLCASSSRGNHYEQYFGPGTRLTVT.